This T cell receptor (beta chain) was recorded in a study of tumor and adjacent non-tumor tissue in lung cancer (dated 2018 in TCRdb). Looking at the study overall: The cohort included some 11 adenocarcinoma, a couple of squamous cell carcinoma and 1 small cell lung cancer patients. Ages among the 15 or so patients ranged from roughly 30 to 76 years, there were around ten men and 5 women, and disease was at TNM stage I to III. Bulk TCRbeta repertoires were compared between lung tumor tissue and matched distant non-tumor lung tissue obtained from fewer than 16 lung cancer patients. TCRbeta CDR3 sequencing was performed on a few dozen paired specimens, with one tumor sample and one normal lung sample collected per patient. A total of 95 million to 150 million productive TCRbeta reads were generated by sequencing, corresponding to an average of about 4.2 million reads per sample. Overall study results and their limits: With only around 15 patients in the cohort, the authors noted that larger samples and more detailed clinical data are needed. Neither the sequencing platform nor unique molecular identifiers are named or mentioned anywhere in the methods. The top 100 clones made up a significantly larger cumulative share of the repertoire in normal lung than in tumor tissue. Significantly higher TCR diversity (inverse Simpson) was observed in tumor tissue than in normal lung tissue (around 460 vs 160, P = 0.0075, Mann-Whitney U test). TCR diversity was significantly higher in younger patients, and higher tumor TCR diversity was associated with shorter overall and disease-free survival. Because peripheral blood was not sequenced, blood TCRbeta repertoires in the lung cancer patients of the study were not examined.

Bulk unsorted tissue served as the source for RNA extraction, and RNA quality was assessed using a NanoDrop ND-1000 and an Agilent 2100. The donors were newly diagnosed lung cancer patients admitted for thoracic surgery in China from August to November 2014 who had not received prior chemotherapy. The study excluded patients who had received radiotherapy or chemotherapy before or who had another cancer at the same time. Surgical tissue pieces of roughly 1-2.2 cm3 were preserved in RNAlater solution and stored at -80 °C until use. V and J lose 7 bases and 3 bases, and a span of 35 bases separates them. The CDR3 numbers 20 residues from cysteine through phenylalanine. The only DNA kept is the CDR3, 60 bases in frame from the first base. Based on the germline V gene, the CDR1 and CDR2 sequences are SQVTM and ANQGSEA. The method behind the library was multiplex PCR. These reads were obtained on an Illumina HiSeq 2500. TCRbeta libraries were built by three rounds of nested PCR using primers (Table S4), following protocols modified from ARM-PCR. Before sequencing, PCR products of 200-500 bp were excised from the gel and purified with the QIAquick gel extraction kit. Per the original workflow: Reads were cleaned using Trimmomatic, were merged into complete CDR3 sequences using FLASH, and were assigned to V(D)J germline segments using MiTCR. Clonal diversity was computed as the inverse Simpson's index with VDJtools. In-frame sequences without a premature stop codon were defined as productive reads. TCRdb itself trimmed the public reads at Q25 with fastp, ran MiXCR and retained productive beta chains. Each record represents a unique CDR3 protein, reported with the most common genes and DNA among its rows. The V and J calls were not made by the authors but by TCRdb's processing. The sample profile shows more than 70,000 distinct CDR3 sequences; around 59% of them were found once. Jointly, the top ten make up roughly 15% of the sample.

With regard to this clonotype: Its antigen specificity is not known. Base-call qualities are not available, and no considerably larger clone is one nucleotide away.

The rearranged segments are TRBV29-1 and TRBJ2-3, and possibly TRBD2, on 5 matching bases. The source is a man in his 70s with non-small cell lung cancer. The sequenced sample consisted of lung tumor tissue. The CDR3 sequence is CSARLGVSTRGLIGTDTQYF. The sequenced DNA is TGCAGCGCGAGATTGGGAGTGAGCACCAGAGGTTTGATCGGAACAGATACGCAGTATTTT.